This T cell receptor (beta chain) was captured by sequencing in a study of blood T cell repertoires in COVID-19. Study at large: Researchers got acute and convalescent COVID-19 samples from the United States, Italy and Spain.

V gave up 6 bases and J gave up 8 bases, with 16 bases separating them. The CDR3 runs 13 residues. Germline CDR1 and CDR2: SGHAT and FQNNGV. Methods used by the authors: Nucleated cell counts were estimated from reference gene primer amplification. TCRdb's copy holds only in-frame clones and misses some; the assay was immunoSEQ multiplex PCR. V and J calls and clone size are as listed in that table; D and trimming were resolved from the DNA. Of 200,000 to 250,000 clones in the sample, around 80% were seen once. The V and J genes are TRBV11-2 and TRBJ1-2; D is possibly TRBD1 (5 bases). Material: peripheral blood. This sequence originates from a woman at least 80 years old with COVID-19, enrolled during active disease. CDR3 DNA: TGTGCCAGCAGGGAACTGGGGGGGAACGGCTACACCTTC. It translates to CASRELGGNGYTF.